This paragraph reports one T cell receptor (beta chain). This entry comes from a study of blood T cell repertoires in COVID-19. About the study: T cells, B-cell-depleted T cells, or PBMCs provided the cDNA or gDNA that served as material.

This CDR3 spans 14 amino acids. Germline CDR1 is LNHDA and CDR2 is SQIVND (reference sequence). V lost 9 bases and J lost 6, with 17 bases in between. Measured with immunoSEQ multiplex PCR; TCRdb has only the in-frame clones, and not every one. The sample contains roughly 100,000 clones, just over 85% of which appear only once. Sequenced material: peripheral blood. The V and J genes are TRBV19 and TRBJ1-4; D is possibly TRBD1 (5 bases). This TCR came from a human donor in a cohort sampled during active COVID-19. The CDR3 reads CASASDGGYEKLFF. For the CDR3, the DNA is TGTGCCAGCGCTTCGGACGGGGGGTATGAAAAACTGTTTTTT.